This T cell receptor (beta chain) appears in the sequencing data of a study of blood T cell repertoires in COVID-19. In the study overall: The United States, Italy and Spain provided the acute and convalescent COVID-19 samples. PBMCs, B-cell-depleted T cells, or T cells were the source of the cDNA or gDNA that made up the material.

Authors' methods: Reference gene primer amplification gave nucleated cell count estimates. Profiling relied on immunoSEQ multiplex PCR, and the TCRdb table lists in-frame clones only, not all of them. The D gene and trimming were derived from the DNA, and the V and J assignments and clone size from that table. The repertoire holds around 25,000 clones, with approximately 72% as singletons. What was sequenced was peripheral blood. The source is a man aged 50-59 years with COVID-19, enrolled during active disease.

CDR3 bases: TGTGCCAGCAGTCAAGGTTTCCCGTTTCAAGAGACCCAGTACTTC. Protein product: CASSQGFPFQETQYF. The rearrangement uses TRBV2 and TRBJ2-5; D is ambiguous. CDR1 and CDR2 (germline): SNHLY, FYNNEI. Trimming shortened V by 5 bases and J by 2 bases, and 15 bases separated the two germline ends. The CDR3 has 15 residues.